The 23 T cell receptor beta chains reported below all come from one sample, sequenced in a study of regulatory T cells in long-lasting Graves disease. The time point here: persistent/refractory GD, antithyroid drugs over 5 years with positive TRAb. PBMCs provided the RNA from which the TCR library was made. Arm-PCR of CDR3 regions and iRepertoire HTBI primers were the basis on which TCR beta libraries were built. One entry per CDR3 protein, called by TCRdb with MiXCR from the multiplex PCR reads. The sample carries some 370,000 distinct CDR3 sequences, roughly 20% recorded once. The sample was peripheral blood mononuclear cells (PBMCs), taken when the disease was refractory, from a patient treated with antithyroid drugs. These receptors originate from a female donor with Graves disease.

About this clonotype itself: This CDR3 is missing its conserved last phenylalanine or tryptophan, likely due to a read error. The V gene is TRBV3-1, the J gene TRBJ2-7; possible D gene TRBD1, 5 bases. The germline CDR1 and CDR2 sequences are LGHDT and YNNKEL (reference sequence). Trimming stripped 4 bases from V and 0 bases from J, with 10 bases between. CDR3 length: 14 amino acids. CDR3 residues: CASSPHGHSYEQYI. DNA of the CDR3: TGTGCCAGCAGCCCCCACGGACACTCCTACGAGCAGTACATC.

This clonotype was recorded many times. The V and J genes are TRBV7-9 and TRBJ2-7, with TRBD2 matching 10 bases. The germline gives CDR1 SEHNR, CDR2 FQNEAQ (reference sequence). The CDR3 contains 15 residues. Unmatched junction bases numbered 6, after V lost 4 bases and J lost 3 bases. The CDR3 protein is CASSSGTSVNYEQYF. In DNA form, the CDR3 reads TGTGCCAGCAGCTCTGGGACTAGCGTCAACTACGAGCAGTACTTC.

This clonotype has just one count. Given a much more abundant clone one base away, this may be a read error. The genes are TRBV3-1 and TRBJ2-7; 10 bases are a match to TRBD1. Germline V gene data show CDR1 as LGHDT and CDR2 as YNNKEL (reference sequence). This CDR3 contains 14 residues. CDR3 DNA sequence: TGTGCCAGCAGCCGGACAGGGGGTTTCTACGGGCAGTACTTC. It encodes CASSRTGGFYGQYF.

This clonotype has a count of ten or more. The CDR3, as DNA: TGTGCCAGCAGCTTAGACAGGGGAACTCAGCCCCAGCATTTT. Protein: CASSLDRGTQPQHF. The chain is built from TRBV7-8 and TRBJ1-5; TRBD1 aligns across 7 bases. The CDR3 loop spans 14 amino acids. Germline CDR1 reads SGHVS; CDR2 reads FQNEAQ. V lost 1 base, J lost 6 bases, and 3 bases stayed unmatched.

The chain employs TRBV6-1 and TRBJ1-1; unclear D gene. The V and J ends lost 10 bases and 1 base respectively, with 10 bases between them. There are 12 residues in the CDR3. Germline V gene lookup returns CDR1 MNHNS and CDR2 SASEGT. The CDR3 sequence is CATTTENTEAFF. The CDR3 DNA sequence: TGTGCCACCACCACAGAGAACACTGAAGCTTTCTTT.

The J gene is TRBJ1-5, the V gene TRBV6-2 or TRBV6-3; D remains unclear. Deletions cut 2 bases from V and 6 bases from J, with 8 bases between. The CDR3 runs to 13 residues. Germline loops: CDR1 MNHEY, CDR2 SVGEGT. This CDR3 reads CASSYDWGQPQHF. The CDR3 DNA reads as TGTGCCAGCAGTTACGATTGGGGTCAGCCCCAGCATTTT.

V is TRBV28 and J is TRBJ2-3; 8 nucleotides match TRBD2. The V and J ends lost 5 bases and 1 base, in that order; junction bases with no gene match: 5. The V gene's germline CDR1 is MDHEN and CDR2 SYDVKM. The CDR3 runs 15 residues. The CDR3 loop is CASSTIAGRTDTQYF. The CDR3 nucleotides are TGTGCCAGCAGTACCATAGCGGGACGCACAGATACGCAGTATTTT.

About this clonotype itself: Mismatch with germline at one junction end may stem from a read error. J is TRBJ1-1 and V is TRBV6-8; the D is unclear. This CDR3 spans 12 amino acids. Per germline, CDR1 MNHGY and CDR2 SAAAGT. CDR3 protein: CASSDTLPVAFF. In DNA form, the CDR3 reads TGCGCCAGCAGTGATACCCTACCTGTGGCTTTCTTT.

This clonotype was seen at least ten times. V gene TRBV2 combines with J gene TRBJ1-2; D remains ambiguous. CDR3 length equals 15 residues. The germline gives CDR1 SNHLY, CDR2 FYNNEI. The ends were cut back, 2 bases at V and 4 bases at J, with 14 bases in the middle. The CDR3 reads CASSEMGVRAYGYTF. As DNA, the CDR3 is TGTGCCAGCAGTGAAATGGGTGTAAGGGCCTATGGCTACACCTTC.

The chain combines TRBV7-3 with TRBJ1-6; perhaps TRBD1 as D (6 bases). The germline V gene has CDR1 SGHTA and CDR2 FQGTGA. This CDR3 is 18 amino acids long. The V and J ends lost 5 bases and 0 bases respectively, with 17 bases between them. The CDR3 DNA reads TGTGCCAGCAGCCACCCCTGGGGGCACAGCTCCTATAATTCACCCCTCCACTTT. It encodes CASSHPWGHSSYNSPLHF.

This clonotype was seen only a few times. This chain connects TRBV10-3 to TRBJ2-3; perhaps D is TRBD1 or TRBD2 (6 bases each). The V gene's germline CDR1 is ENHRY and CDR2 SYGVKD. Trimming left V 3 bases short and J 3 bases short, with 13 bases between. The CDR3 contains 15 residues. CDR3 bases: TGTGCCATCAGTGACGTGAGGGGGACTACAGATACGCAGTATTTT. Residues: CAISDVRGTTDTQYF.

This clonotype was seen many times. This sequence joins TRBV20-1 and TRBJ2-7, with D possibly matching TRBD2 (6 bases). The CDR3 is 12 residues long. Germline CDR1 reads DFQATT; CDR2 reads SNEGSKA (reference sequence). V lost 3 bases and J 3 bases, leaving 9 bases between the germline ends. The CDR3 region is CSASRTNYEQYF. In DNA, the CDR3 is TGCAGTGCTAGTCGGACTAACTACGAGCAGTACTTC.

The CDR3 sequence is CASSFSTDEKLFF. In DNA, the CDR3 is TGTGCCAGCAGCTTTTCTACAGATGAAAAACTGTTTTTT. The chain combines TRBV7-9 with TRBJ1-4; D ambiguous. Germline V gives CDR1 SEHNR, CDR2 FQNEAQ (reference sequence). CDR3 length: 13 residues. The ends were cut back, 3 bases at V and 6 bases at J, with 8 bases in the middle.

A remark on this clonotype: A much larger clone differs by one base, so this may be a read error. The CDR3 region is CASSAWPGRGYQETQYF. CDR3 DNA: TGTGCCAGCAGTGCCTGGCCCGGCAGGGGTTACCAAGAGACCCAGTACTTC. The rearrangement uses TRBV2 and TRBJ2-5, with D perhaps TRBD1 (6 bases). Per germline, CDR1 SNHLY and CDR2 FYNNEI. This CDR3 has 17 amino acids. V was pared by 4 bases and J by 0 bases, with 18 bases between. Full variable domain (remainder filled in from reference TRBV2 and TRBJ2-5): EPEVTQTPSHQVTQMGQEVILRCVPISNHLYFYWYRQILGQKVEFLVSFYNNEISEKSEIFDDQFSVERPDGSNFTLKIRSTKLEDSAMYFCASSAWPGRGYQETQYFGPGTRLLVL.

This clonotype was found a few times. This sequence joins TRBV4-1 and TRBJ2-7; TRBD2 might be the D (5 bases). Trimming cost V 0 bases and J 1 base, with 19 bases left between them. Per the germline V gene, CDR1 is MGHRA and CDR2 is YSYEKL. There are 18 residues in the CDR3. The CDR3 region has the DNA TGCGCCAGCAGCCAAGAGCCACCGTCCCTACTAGTTTCCTACGAGCAGTACTTC. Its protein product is CASSQEPPSLLVSYEQYF.

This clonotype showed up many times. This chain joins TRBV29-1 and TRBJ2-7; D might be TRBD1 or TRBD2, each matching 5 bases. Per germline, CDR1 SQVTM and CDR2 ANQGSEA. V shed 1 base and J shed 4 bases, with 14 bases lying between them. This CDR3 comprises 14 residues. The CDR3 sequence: CSVEGHRGRYEQYF. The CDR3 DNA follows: TGCAGCGTTGAAGGACATCGGGGCAGGTACGAGCAGTACTTC.

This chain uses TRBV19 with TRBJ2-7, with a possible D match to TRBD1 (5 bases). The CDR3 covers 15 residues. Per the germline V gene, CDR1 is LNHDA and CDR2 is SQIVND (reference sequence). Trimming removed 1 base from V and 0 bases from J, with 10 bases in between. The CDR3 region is CASSIVTGASYEQYF. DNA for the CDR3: TGTGCCAGTAGTATAGTAACAGGAGCCTCCTACGAGCAGTACTTC.

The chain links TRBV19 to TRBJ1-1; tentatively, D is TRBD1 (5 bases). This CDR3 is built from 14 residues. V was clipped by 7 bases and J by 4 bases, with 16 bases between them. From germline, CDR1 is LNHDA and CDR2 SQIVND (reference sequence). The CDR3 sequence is CASTPLRETTEAFF. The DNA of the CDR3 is TGTGCCAGTACCCCTCTCAGGGAAACCACTGAAGCTTTCTTT.

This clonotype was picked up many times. The CDR3 sequence: CASSLTGNQAYEQYF. The CDR3 DNA is TGTGCCAGCAGTTTAACAGGGAATCAGGCCTACGAGCAGTACTTC. This sequence joins TRBV28 and TRBJ2-7, with D maybe TRBD1 (6 bases). The V end was cut by 2 bases, the J end by 2 bases, with 13 bases between. Germline CDR1 is MDHEN and CDR2 is SYDVKM. The CDR3 is 15 residues long.

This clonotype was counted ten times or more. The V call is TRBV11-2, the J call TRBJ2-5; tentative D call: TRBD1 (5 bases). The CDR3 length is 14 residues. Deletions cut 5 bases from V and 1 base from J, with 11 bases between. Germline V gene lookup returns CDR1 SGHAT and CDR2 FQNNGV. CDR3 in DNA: TGTGCCAGCAGCCAAGGGGAAACCCAAGAGACCCAGTACTTC. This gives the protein CASSQGETQETQYF.

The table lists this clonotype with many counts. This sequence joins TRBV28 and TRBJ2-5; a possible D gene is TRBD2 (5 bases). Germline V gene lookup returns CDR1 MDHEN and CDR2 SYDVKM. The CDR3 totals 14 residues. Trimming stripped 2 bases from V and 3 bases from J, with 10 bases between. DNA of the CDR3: TGTGCCAGCAGTTTAGTGGGAGCCGAAGAGACCCAGTACTTC. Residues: CASSLVGAEETQYF. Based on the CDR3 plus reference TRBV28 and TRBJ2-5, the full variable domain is DVKVTQSSRYLVKRTGEKVFLECVQDMDHENMFWYRQDPGLGLRLIYFSYDVKMKEKGDIPEGYSVSREKKERFSLILESASTNQTSMYLCASSLVGAEETQYFGPGTRLLVL.

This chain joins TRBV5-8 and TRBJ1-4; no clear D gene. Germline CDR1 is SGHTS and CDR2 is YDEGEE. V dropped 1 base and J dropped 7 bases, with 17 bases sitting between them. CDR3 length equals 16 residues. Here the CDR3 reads CASSLKWGGRSEKLFF. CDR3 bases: TGTGCCAGCAGCTTGAAGTGGGGAGGAAGAAGTGAAAAACTGTTTTTT.

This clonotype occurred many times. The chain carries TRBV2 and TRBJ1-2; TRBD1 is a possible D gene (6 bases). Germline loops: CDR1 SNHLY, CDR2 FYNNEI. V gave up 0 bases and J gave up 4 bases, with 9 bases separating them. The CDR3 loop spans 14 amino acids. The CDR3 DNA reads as TGTGCCAGCAGTGAAGCACCAGGGGCCTATGGCTACACCTTC. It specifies CASSEAPGAYGYTF.